This T cell receptor beta chain was sequenced in a study of T-cell reconstitution after alpha-beta-depleted transplantation in children. Study-wide results and caveats: Newly produced T cells mostly accounted for T-cell counts and diversity one year post-transplant. Several hundred expanded graft clones reportedly gave rise to the alpha-beta T cells present about two months after transplant.

CDR3 length: 14 residues. From germline, CDR1 is SGHRS and CDR2 YFSETQ. V lost 2 bases, J lost 3 bases, and 8 bases lay in between. This clonotype has just a few counts. The target antigen is unknown. Preparation of the TCRbeta library involved a method that used unique molecular identifiers. TCRdb used MiXCR to reprocess the PCR reads, holding one entry per CDR3 protein. The data show about 870,000 distinct CDR3 sequences, with 15% to 20% seen just once and just under 5% held by the top ten. The clonotype was recovered from a male patient younger than 18 who had a stem cell transplant for acute lymphoblastic leukemia, so the T cells may come from the graft donor. Sequenced material: PBMCs, mostly from graft donor cells, taken 360 days after TCRalphabeta/CD19-depleted stem cell transplant. This chain uses TRBV5-1 with TRBJ2-2; D perhaps matches TRBD2 (6 bases). CDR3 sequence: CASSLLAYTGELFF. The CDR3 DNA reads as TGCGCCAGCAGCTTACTAGCCTACACCGGGGAGCTGTTTTTT.